This T cell receptor (beta chain) was profiled in a study of neurological immune-mediated disorders (dated by TCRdb to the late 2010s). In terms of the full investigation: The study compared peripheral blood TCR-beta repertoires of HTLV-I-associated myelopathy (HAM/TSP) patients, multiple sclerosis patients and healthy controls using UMI-based sequencing. Alongside PBMC samples, the set of some 100 TCR-beta libraries contained longitudinal samples, technical triplicates, and paired CD4+ and CD8+ T-cell subsets that had been sorted. Each longitudinal HAM/TSP and healthy donor was sampled at 3 time-points spaced at 3-40 month intervals. Of the 65 to 70 subjects in the cohort, approximately 15 were HAM/TSP patients, around 34 were multiple sclerosis patients, and 20 were healthy controls. What the study reported, not specific to this receptor: No identical CDR3 amino acid sequences were shared among expanded clones across subjects, suggesting private TCR-beta repertoires in all groups. TCR clonal expansion was highest in HAM/TSP patients and lowest in MS patients, with MS patients falling below even healthy controls.

The sample holds many counts of this clonotype. Its antigen is not yet known. No clone much larger than this one lies a single base away; base qualities are absent. Interpreted using the paper, the time point label stands for: longitudinal time-point 3. The healthy controls were volunteers from blood banks in Maryland, USA. Libraries from unsorted PBMCs were made from 2 million PBMCs kept in RNAlater at -80 degrees C until RNA extraction. Peripheral blood underwent Ficoll-Hypaque density gradient centrifugation to isolate PBMCs, which were then cryopreserved in liquid nitrogen. cDNA was synthesized by template-switch 5'RACE using a primer carrying a 10-nucleotide random unique molecular identifier by which each TCR transcript was tagged. Over 190 million TCR-beta sequences, covering 15-18 subjects, were produced in each sequencing run. The RNeasy kit was used to extract total RNA. The KAPA Real-time Library Amplification kit was used to amplify TCR-beta VDJ regions with primers targeting the TCR constant region and the 5'RACE anchor. Sample indexes and Illumina adaptors were added in a first PCR, and a second PCR then increased library yield. After Ampure bead purification, the roughly 650 bp TCR product was size-selected on a 2% E-gel SizeSelection system. Before pooling, library quality was checked on a Bioanalyzer, concentration was measured with Qubit, and libraries were quantified with the Kapa Library Quantification kit. An Illumina HiSeq 2500 sequenced the libraries paired-end 2 x 150 bp. To increase sequence diversity, about 25-30% phiX was spiked into each library pool. As for the original processing: The UMI-based MiGEC pipeline processed quality-filtered reads and removed over 75% of raw TCR sequences during error correction. VDJ genes were aligned to IMGT germline references, and clonotypes were defined by unique CDR3 amino acid sequence plus V-J genes. Clonal expansion, Shannon diversity, and CDR3 relatedness (CalcPairwiseDistances, ClusterSamples) were evaluated with VDJtools, and phylogenetic trees were built with CLCbio workbench. Clones with at least 8 unique UMIs were defined as expanded, with this threshold being based on coefficient-of-variation modelling across technical triplicates. TCRdb reprocessed the public reads (quality trimming at Q25 with fastp, clone calling with MiXCR) and kept in-frame beta chains. Under each unique CDR3 protein, matching rows form one entry showing the most common genes and DNA. The V and J calls here are based on TCRdb, not the publication. The sample records about 53,000 distinct CDR3 sequences, 7% to 10% of which are singletons. The ten largest clones add up to 1.9% of the sample.

Based on the germline V gene (reference sequence), the CDR1 and CDR2 sequences are MNHEY and SMNVEV. Unmatched junction bases come to 10, with V trimmed by 6 bases and J by 4 bases. The CDR3 sequence holds 16 residues, the cysteine and phenylalanine included. The CDR3 DNA has 48 bases and is translated from base 1. Recombination connected TRBV27 to TRBJ2-3; TRBD2 aligns with 10 central bases. This TCR was recovered from a woman aged 40 to 50 in good health. Sequenced input: PBMCs. The nucleotide sequence is TGTGCCAGCAGCCCCGGACTAGCGGCCGCAGCAGATACGCAGTATTTT. The encoded protein is CASSPGLAAAADTQYF.